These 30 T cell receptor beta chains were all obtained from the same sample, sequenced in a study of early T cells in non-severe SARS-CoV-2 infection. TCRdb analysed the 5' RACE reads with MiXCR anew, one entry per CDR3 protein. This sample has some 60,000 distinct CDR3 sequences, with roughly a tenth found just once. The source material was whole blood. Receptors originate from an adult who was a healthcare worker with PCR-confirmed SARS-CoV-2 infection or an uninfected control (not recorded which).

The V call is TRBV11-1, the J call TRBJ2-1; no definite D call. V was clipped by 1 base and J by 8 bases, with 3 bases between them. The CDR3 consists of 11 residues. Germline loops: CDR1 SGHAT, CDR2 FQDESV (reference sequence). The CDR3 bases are TGTGCCAGCAGCTTAGACTATGAGCAGTTCTTC. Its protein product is CASSLDYEQFF. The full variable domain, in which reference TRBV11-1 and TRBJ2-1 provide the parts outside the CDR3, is EAEVAQSPRYKITEKSQAVAFWCDPISGHATLYWYRQILGQGPELLVQFQDESVVDDSQLPKDRFSAERLKGVDSTLKIQPAELGDSAMYLCASSLDYEQFFGPGTRLTVL.

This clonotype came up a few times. This chain's CDR3 is CASSIGTANQPQHF. The CDR3 nucleotides read TGTGCCAGCAGCATTGGGACAGCGAATCAGCCCCAGCATTTT. The chain joins TRBV9 to TRBJ1-5, with 7 positions matching TRBD1. The CDR3 is 14 amino acids. CDR1 is SGDLS and CDR2 is YYNGEE in the germline V gene. The V gene end was trimmed by 4 bases and the J gene end by 4 bases; junction bases not matched to a gene: 5.

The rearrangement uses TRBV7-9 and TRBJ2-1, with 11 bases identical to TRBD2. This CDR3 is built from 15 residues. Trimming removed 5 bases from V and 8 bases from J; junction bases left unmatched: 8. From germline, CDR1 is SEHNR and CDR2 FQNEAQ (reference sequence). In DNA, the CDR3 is TGTGCCAGCAGCCCGAGACTAGCGGGATACCATGAGCAGTTCTTC. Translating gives CASSPRLAGYHEQFF.

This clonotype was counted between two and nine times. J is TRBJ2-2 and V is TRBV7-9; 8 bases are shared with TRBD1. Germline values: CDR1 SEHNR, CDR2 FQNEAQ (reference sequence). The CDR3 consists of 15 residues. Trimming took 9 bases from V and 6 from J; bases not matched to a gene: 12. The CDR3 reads CASRGGQGGAGELFF. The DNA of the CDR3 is TGTGCCAGTCGTGGAGGACAGGGAGGCGCCGGGGAGCTGTTTTTT.

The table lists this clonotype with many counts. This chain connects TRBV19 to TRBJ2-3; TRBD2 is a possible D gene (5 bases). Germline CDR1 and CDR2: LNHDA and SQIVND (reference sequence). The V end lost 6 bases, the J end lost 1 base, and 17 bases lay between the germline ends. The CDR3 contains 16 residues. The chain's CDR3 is CASSTLMSGRTDTQYF. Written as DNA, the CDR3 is TGTGCCAGTAGCACACTTATGAGCGGACGCACAGATACGCAGTATTTT.

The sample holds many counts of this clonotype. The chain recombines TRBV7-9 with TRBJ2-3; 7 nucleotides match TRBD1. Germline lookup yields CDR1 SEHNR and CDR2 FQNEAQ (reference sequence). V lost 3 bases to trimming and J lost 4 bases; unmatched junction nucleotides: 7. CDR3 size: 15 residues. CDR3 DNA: TGTGCCAGCAGCTTCAAGACGCAGGGGGCAGATACGCAGTATTTT. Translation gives CASSFKTQGADTQYF.

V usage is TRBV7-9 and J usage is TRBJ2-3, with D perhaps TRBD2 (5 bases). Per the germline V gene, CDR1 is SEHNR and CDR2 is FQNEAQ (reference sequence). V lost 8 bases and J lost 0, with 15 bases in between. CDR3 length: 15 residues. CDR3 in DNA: TGTGCCAGCGTCCCGGAGGTCGTTAGCACAGATACGCAGTATTTT. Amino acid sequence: CASVPEVVSTDTQYF.

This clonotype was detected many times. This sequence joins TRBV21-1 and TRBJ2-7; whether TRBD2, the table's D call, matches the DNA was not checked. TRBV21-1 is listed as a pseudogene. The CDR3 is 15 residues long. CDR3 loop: CASSKGGRHRYEQYF. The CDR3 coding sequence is TGTGCCAGCAGCAAAGGGGGGAGGCACCGCTACGAGCAGTACTTC.

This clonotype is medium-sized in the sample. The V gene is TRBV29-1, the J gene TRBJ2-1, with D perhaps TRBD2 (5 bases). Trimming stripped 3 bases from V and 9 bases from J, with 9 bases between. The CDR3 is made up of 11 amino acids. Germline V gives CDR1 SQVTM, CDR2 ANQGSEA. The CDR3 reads CSVEDAGEQFF. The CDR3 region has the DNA TGCAGCGTTGAGGACGCGGGTGAGCAGTTCTTC.

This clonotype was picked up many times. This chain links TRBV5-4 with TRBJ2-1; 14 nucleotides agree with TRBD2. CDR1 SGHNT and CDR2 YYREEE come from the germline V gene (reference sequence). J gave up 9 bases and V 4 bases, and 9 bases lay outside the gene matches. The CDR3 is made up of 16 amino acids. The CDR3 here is CASSLPGLAGESEQFF. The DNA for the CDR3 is TGTGCCAGCAGCCTGCCGGGACTAGCGGGAGAGAGTGAGCAGTTCTTC.

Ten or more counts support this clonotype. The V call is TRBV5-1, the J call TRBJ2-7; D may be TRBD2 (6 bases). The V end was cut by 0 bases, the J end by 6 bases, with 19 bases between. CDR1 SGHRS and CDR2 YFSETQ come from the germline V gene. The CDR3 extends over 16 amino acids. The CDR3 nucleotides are TGCGCCAGCAGCTTGGCCGGGGGAACCGCCACCGGCGAGCAGTACTTC. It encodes CASSLAGGTATGEQYF.

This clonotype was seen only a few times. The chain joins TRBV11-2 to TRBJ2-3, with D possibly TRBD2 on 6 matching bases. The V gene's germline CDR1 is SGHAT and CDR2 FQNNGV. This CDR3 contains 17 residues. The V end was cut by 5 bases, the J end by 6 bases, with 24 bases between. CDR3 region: CASSPISAGHAGDTQYF. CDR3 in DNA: TGTGCCAGCAGCCCCATTTCGGCGGGGCACGCGGGGGATACGCAGTATTTT.

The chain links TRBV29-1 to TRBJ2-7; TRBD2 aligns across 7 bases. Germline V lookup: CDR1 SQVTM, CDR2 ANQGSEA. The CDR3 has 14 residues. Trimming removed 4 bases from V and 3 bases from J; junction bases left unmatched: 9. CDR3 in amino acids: CSVGSQAGNYEQYF. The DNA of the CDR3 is TGCAGCGTTGGGAGTCAAGCGGGAAACTACGAGCAGTACTTC.

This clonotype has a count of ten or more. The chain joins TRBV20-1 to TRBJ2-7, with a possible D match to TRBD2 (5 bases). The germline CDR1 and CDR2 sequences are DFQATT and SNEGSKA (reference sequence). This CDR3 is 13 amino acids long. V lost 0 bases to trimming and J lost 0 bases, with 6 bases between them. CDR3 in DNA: TGCAGTGCTAGAGATGGACTCTCCTACGAGCAGTACTTC. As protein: CSARDGLSYEQYF.

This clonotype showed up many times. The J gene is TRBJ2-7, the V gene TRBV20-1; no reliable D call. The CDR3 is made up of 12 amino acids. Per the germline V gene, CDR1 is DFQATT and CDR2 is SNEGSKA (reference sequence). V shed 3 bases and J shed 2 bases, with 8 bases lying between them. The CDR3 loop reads CSASVGPYEQYF. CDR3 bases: TGCAGTGCTAGTGTGGGCCCCTACGAGCAGTACTTC.

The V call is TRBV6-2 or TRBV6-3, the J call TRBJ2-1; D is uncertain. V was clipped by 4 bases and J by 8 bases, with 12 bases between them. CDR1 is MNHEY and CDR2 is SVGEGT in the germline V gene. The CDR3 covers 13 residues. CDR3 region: CASSSRMSDEQFF. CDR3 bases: TGTGCCAGCAGTTCCCGAATGTCCGATGAGCAGTTCTTC.

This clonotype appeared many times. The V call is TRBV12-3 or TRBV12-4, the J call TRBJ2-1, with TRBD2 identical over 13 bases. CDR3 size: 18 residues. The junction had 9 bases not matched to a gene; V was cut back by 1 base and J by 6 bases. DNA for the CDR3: TGTGCCAGCAGTTTAGTAGGGGGGACTAGCGGGACTCTCAATGAGCAGTTCTTC. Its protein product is CASSLVGGTSGTLNEQFF.

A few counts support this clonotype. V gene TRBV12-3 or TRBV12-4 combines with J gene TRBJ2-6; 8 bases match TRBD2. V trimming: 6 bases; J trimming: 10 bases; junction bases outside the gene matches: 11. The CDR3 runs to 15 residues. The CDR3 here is CASSRNWGTRNVLTF. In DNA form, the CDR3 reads TGTGCCAGCAGCAGGAACTGGGGGACTAGGAACGTCCTGACTTTC.

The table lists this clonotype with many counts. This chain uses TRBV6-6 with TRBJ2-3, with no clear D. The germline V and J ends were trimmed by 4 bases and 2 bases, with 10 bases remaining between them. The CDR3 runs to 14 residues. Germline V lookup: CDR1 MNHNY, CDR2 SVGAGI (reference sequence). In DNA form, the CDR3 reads TGTGCCAGCAGTTCCCATGTAATCACAGATACGCAGTATTTT. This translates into CASSSHVITDTQYF.

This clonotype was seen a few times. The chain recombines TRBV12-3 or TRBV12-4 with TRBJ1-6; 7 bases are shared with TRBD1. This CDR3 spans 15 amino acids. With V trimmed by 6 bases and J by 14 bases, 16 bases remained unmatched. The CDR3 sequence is CASRTSDRARNALHF. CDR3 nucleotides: TGTGCCAGCAGGACCTCAGACAGGGCCCGGAACGCCCTCCACTTT.

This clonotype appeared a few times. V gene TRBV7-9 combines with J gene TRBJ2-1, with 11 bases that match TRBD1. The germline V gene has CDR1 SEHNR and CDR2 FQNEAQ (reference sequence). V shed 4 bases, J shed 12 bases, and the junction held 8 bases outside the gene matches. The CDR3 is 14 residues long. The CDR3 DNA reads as TGTGCCAGCAGCTCGGACAGGGGGCTCCGAAGGCAGTTCTTC. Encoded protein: CASSSDRGLRRQFF.

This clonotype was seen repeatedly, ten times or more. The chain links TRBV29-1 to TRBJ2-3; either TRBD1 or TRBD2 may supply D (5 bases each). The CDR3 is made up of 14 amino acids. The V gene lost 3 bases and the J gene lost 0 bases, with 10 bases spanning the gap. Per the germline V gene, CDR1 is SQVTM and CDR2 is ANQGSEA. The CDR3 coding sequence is TGCAGCGTTGACTGGGGCGGGAGCACAGATACGCAGTATTTT. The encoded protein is CSVDWGGSTDTQYF.

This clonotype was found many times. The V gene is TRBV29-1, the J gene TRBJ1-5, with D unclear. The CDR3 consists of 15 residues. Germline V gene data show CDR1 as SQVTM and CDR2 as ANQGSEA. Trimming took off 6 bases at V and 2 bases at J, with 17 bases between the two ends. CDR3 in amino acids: CSVADGVLGNQPQHF. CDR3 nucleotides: TGCAGCGTCGCAGACGGGGTATTGGGCAATCAGCCCCAGCATTTT.

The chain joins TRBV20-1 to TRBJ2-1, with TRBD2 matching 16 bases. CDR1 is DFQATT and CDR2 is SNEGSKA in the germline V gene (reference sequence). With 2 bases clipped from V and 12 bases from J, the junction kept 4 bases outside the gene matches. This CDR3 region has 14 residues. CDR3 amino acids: CSARRGLAGGGQFF. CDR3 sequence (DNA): TGCAGTGCTAGAAGGGGACTAGCGGGAGGGGGGCAGTTCTTC.

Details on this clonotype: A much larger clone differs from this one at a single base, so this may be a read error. The CDR3 spells CARSLSRVSTEAFF. CDR3 DNA sequence: TGTGCCAGAAGTTTATCACGGGTTAGCACTGAAGCTTTCTTT. The V and J genes are TRBV27 and TRBJ1-1, with unresolved D. The CDR3 is 14 amino acids. In germline, CDR1 is MNHEY, CDR2 SMNVEV (reference sequence).

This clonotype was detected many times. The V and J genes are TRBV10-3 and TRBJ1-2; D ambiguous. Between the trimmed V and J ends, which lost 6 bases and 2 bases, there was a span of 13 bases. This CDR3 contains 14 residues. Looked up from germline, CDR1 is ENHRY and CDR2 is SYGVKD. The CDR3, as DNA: TGTGCCATCAGCCGGGATCCCGTAAACTATGGCTACACCTTC. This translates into CAISRDPVNYGYTF.

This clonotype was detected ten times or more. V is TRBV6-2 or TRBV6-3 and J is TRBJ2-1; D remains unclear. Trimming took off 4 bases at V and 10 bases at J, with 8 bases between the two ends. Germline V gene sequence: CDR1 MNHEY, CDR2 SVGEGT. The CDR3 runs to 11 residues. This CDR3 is CASSLGKEQFF. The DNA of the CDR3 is TGTGCCAGCAGTTTAGGGAAAGAGCAGTTCTTC.

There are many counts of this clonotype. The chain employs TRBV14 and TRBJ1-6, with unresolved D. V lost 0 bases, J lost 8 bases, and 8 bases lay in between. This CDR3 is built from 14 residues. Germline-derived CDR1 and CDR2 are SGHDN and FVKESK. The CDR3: CASSQDRQHSPLHF. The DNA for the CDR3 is TGTGCCAGCAGCCAAGATCGGCAGCATTCACCCCTCCACTTT.

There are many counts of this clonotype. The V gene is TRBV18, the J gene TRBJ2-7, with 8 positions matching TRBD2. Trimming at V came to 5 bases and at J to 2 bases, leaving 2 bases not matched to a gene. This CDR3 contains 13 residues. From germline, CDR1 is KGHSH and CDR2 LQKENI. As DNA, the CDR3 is TGTGCCAGCTCAGCGGGAGGCCCCTACGAGCAGTACTTC. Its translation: CASSAGGPYEQYF.

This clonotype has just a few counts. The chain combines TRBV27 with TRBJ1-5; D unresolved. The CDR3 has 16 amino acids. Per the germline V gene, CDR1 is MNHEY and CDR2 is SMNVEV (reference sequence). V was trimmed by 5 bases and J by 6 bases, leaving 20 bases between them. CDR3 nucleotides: TGTGCCAGCAGTCCCGGGCTGAGCGCGAGTAGTCAGCCCCAGCATTTT. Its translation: CASSPGLSASSQPQHF.